This entry concerns a single T cell receptor beta chain. Clones were read by immunoSEQ multiplex PCR, and TCRdb kept only the in-frame ones, dropping some. Counted here are some 42,000 clones, 80% to 90% occurring once; the ten biggest clones make up roughly 4.5%. The data were taken from a study of OX40 agonist ivuxolimab in advanced cancers. Turning to the study itself: Males comprised over 80% of the group, whose mean age was around 62 years (range roughly 20 to 85). Having had anti-PD-1, anti-PD-L1 or anti-CTLA-4 therapy before was allowed, and around 39% had some.

This clonotype was obtained from an adult with an advanced solid tumor such as melanoma, head and neck, liver or kidney cancer. The material was CD4+ or CD8+ T cells sorted from blood, obtained in a trial of the OX40 agonist ivuxolimab.

CDR3 sequence (DNA): TGTGCCAGCAGTTACTCTTCCAGGGACTTCGAGCAGTACTTC. Its translation: CASSYSSRDFEQYF. The V call is TRBV6-5, the J call TRBJ2-7; D is perhaps TRBD2 (6 bases). The CDR3 sequence is 14 residues long. Germline-derived CDR1 and CDR2 are MNHEY and SVGAGI. Deletions cut 0 bases from V and 6 bases from J, with 12 bases between.